This is a list of T cell receptor beta chains from one sample in a study of blood T cell repertoires in COVID-19. Produced via immunoSEQ multiplex PCR; TCRdb's table is partial and in-frame only. The sample lists some 700,000 clones; about 90% were seen once. Sequenced material: peripheral blood. These receptors were taken from a woman aged 18 to 35 with acute or convalescent COVID-19. Each CDR3 is given with its conserved first and last residue. D genes are given only for firm matches. For some rows the clone size is stated as once, few or many, or as a class when expanded; others skip it.

TRBD1 TRBJ2-7 - TRBV2 TGTGCCAGCAGTAGCAGGGGGCAATCCTACGAGCAGTACTTC CASSSRGQSYEQYF
TRBD1 TRBJ2-5 - TRBV4-1 TGCGCCAGCAGCCTAACATTAGGGACAGGGTTGGGAGAGACCCAGTACTTC CASSLTLGTGLGETQYF
- TRBJ2-1 - TRBV7-9 TGTGCCAGCAGCTTAGCCGGGTTCGGCTACAATGAGCAGTTCTTC CASSLAGFGYNEQFF
- TRBJ2-7 - TRBV25-1 TGTGCCAGTTACCACAGACAGGCAACCTCAAAGGGCTACGAGCAGTACTTC CASYHRQATSKGYEQYF
- TRBJ1-2 - TRBV5-1 TGCGCCAGCAGCTTAAGAGGATATAGGCGCGGCTACACCTTC CASSLRGYRRGYTF
TRBD1 TRBJ1-3 - TRBV10-3 TGTGCCATCGGGACAGCTGGAAACACCATATATTTT CAIGTAGNTIYF
TRBD2 TRBJ2-1 - TRBV10-1 TGCGCCAGCAGTGAGAAACTAGCGGGGGGCAATGAGCAGTTCTTC CASSEKLAGGNEQFF
- TRBJ1-5 - TRBV2 TGTGCCAGCAGTGGTGGTGCAGTTTATCAGCCCCAGCATTTT CASSGGAVYQPQHF
- TRBJ2-3 - TRBV7-3 TGTGCCAGCAGCTTTGCGGCGGCAGATACGCAGTATTTT CASSFAAADTQYF
- TRBJ2-3 - TRBV6-4 TGTGCCAGCAGTGACTCGAGTTCGGGGGGCCGCACAGATACGCAGTATTTT CASSDSSSGGRTDTQYF
TRBD2 TRBJ2-1 once TRBV18 TGTGCCAGCTCACAGGCCTCGAGGGAGGGGGAGCAGTTCTTC CASSQASREGEQFF
TRBD1 TRBJ1-2 - TRBV5-4 TGTGCCAGCAGCCTGGACAGGGCTGGCTACACCTTC CASSLDRAGYTF
TRBD1 TRBJ1-4 - TRBV9 TGTGCCAGCAGCACCAGGGGGCCTTATGATGAAAAACTGTTTTTT CASSTRGPYDEKLFF
TRBD1 TRBJ2-5 - TRBV10-3 TGTGCCGCCCGGGACAGGGGGCCCCAAGAGACCCAGTACTTC CAARDRGPQETQYF
- TRBJ1-5 - TRBV19 TGTGCCAGTAGTATTGGAGGACAGAAATATAGCAATCAGCCCCAGCATTTT CASSIGGQKYSNQPQHF
- TRBJ1-2 few TRBV12-5 TGTGCTAGTGGTCCTCGGACAGCTAACTATGGCTACACCTTC CASGPRTANYGYTF
- TRBJ2-1 - TRBV24-1 TGTGCCACCAGTGCGATCGGTAATGAGCAGTTCTTC CATSAIGNEQFF
- TRBJ1-2 - TRBV6-6 TGTGCCAGCAGCCACCCCAGGGGCGGCCGCTATGGCTACACCTTC CASSHPRGGRYGYTF
- TRBJ1-3 - TRBV10-3 TGTGCCATCAGTAGGGGTTCTGGAAACACCATATATTTT CAISRGSGNTIYF
- TRBJ1-2 - TRBV5-1 TGCGCCAGCAGCCCAGACAGAAGGGATGGCTACACCTTC CASSPDRRDGYTF
- TRBJ2-7 - TRBV7-8 TGTGCCAGCAGCTTTAGCGGCTACGAGCAGTACTTC CASSFSGYEQYF
TRBD1 TRBJ1-5 - TRBV7-2 TGTGCCAGCAGCTCTGACAGGGCAAATCAGCCCCAGCATTTT CASSSDRANQPQHF
- TRBJ1-3 - TRBV7-2 TGTGCCAGCAGCCCCCAGGGGTATGGAAACACCATATATTTT CASSPQGYGNTIYF
TRBD1 TRBJ2-1 - TRBV14 TGTGCCAGCAGTAACGGACAGGGTTACAATGAGCAGTTCTTC CASSNGQGYNEQFF
TRBD1 TRBJ1-1 - TRBV4-1 TGCGCCAGCAGCCACCCCAAAGAGACAGGGGGGACTGAAGCTTTCTTT CASSHPKETGGTEAFF
- TRBJ2-5 - TRBV5-1 TGCGCCAGCAGCTTGGGGACAGCATGGGGGACCCAGTACTTC CASSLGTAWGTQYF
- TRBJ1-2 - TRBV4-3 TGCGCCAGCAGCCAAGGGGCGGGTACCTATGGCTACACCTTC CASSQGAGTYGYTF
TRBD1 TRBJ1-3 - TRBV4-3 TGCGCCAGCAGCCAAGATTTCGACAGGGTGGGGAACACCATATATTTT CASSQDFDRVGNTIYF
TRBD1 TRBJ1-2 - TRBV5-8 TGTGCCAGCAGCTTCATTGACAGGGAGGGCTACACCTTC CASSFIDREGYTF
TRBD2 TRBJ2-1 - TRBV9 TGTGCCAGCAGCGTAAGCAGGACTAGCGGGGGCAACTCCTACAATGAGCAGTTCTTC CASSVSRTSGGNSYNEQFF
- TRBJ2-3 - TRBV30 TGTGCCTGGAGTGTTTGGGGGAGGGATACGCAGTATTTT CAWSVWGRDTQYF
TRBD1 TRBJ1-5 - TRBV3-1/TRBV3-2 TGTGCCAGCAGCCAAGATGTGGGACAGGGCCAGCCCCAGCATTTT CASSQDVGQGQPQHF
- TRBJ1-1 - TRBV7-9 TGCACCGCAGGGGCGGGCACTGAAGCTTTCTTT CTAGAGTEAFF
- TRBJ2-1 - TRBV11-2 TGTGCCAGCAGCTTAGATACCTCTCTTAGCTCCTACAATGAGCAGTTCTTC CASSLDTSLSSYNEQFF
TRBD1 TRBJ1-2 - TRBV7-9 TGTGCCAGCAGCCCTGGACAGGGTTCCAATGGCTACACCTTC CASSPGQGSNGYTF
- TRBJ1-6 - TRBV9 TGTGCCAGCAGCGCATCCACAGGGTTGATTTCACCCCTCCACTTT CASSASTGLISPLHF
- TRBJ1-2 - TRBV5-1 TGCGCCAGCAGCTTGCAGGGGCCTAACTATGGCTACACCTTC CASSLQGPNYGYTF
TRBD1 TRBJ1-6 - TRBV4-1 TGCGCCAGCAGCCAAGATATAGGACAGGGCACCTATAATTCACCCCTCCACTTT CASSQDIGQGTYNSPLHF
TRBD1 TRBJ2-7 - TRBV6-5 TGTGCCAGCAGTCCTGGGACAGGGGTCTACGAGCAGTACTTC CASSPGTGVYEQYF
- TRBJ2-7 - TRBV7-2 TGTGCCAGCAGCTTAGTTAGCTCCTACGAGCAGTACTTC CASSLVSSYEQYF
TRBD2 TRBJ2-7 - TRBV12-3/TRBV12-4 TGTGCCAGCAGCTTTTTGGGGGGGGAGCAGTACTTC CASSFLGGEQYF
TRBD1 TRBJ1-2 - TRBV19 TGTGCCAGTAGTATAGACCATTGGACAGGGGTAAACTATGGCTACACCTTC CASSIDHWTGVNYGYTF
- TRBJ1-2 - TRBV4-2 TGTGCCAGCAGCTCCAGGGCAGGGTGGGTTGGCTACACCTTC CASSSRAGWVGYTF
TRBD1 TRBJ1-1 - TRBV13 TGTGCCAGCAGCTTAGGGGCGAACGCGCCGGACAGGGAGTCCTTGGGAGCTTTCTTT CASSLGANAPDRESLGAFF
- TRBJ2-1 - TRBV7-9 TGTGCCAGCAGCTTTCGAGAGGGAACGATCAGGAAACTCTACAATGAGCAGTTCTTC CASSFREGTIRKLYNEQFF
TRBD2 TRBJ2-3 - TRBV5-4 TGTGCCAGCAGCGCAACTAGCGGGGGGCTTGGAACGCAGTATTTT CASSATSGGLGTQYF
- TRBJ1-5 - TRBV18 TGTGCCAGCTCACGACAAGGCTTACTCCATAGCAATCAGCCCCAGCATTTT CASSRQGLLHSNQPQHF
TRBD1 TRBJ1-2 - TRBV10-3 TGTGCCATCAGGGCCTCGGACAGGGGGCTCCTAAACTATGGCTACACCTTC CAIRASDRGLLNYGYTF
- TRBJ2-1 - TRBV27 TGTGCCAGCAGATTAGGTGGGAGCTCCTACAATGAGCAGTTCTTC CASRLGGSSYNEQFF
TRBD1 TRBJ1-1 few TRBV6-5 TGTGCCAGCAGTCCCCGGACAGGGGGCAACACTGAAGCTTTCTTT CASSPRTGGNTEAFF
- TRBJ2-2 - TRBV6-5 TGTGCCAGCAGTTACTCGGCAGGGTTGAGCACCGGGGAGCTGTTTTTT CASSYSAGLSTGELFF